A single sample gave rise to the 3 T cell receptor delta chains below, sequenced in a study of γδ T cells in repeated Plasmodium falciparum infection. TCRdb repeated clone calling on the multiplex PCR reads with CATT. The sample has around 86,000 delta-chain clones; around 1.4% are singletons. Vgamma9/Vdelta2+ and Vdelta2-negative gammadelta T cells were flow-sorted from PBMC for bulk sequencing. Material: gamma-delta T cells from blood. These receptors came from a pool of human donors (malaria-infected and uninfected, not separated).

This clone has ten or more counts. The chain is built from TRDV1 and TRDJ1; 8 nucleotides match TRDD3. Per the germline V gene, CDR1 is TSWWSYY and CDR2 is QGS. This CDR3 contains 18 residues. Trimming removed 9 bases from V and 0 bases from J; junction bases left unmatched: 18. The CDR3 region is CALSLYWGGLVYTDKLIF. The CDR3 bases are TGTGCTCTGTCCCTTTACTGGGGGGGCTTGGTGTACACCGATAAACTCATCTTT.

This clone has only a few counts. This DNA's translation differs at residue 10 from TCRdb's protein, which comes from a much larger clone; a read error is likely, and the protein shown is translated from the DNA. Here the CDR3 reads CALGELAPIPPLLWGDTLTAQLFF. The CDR3 coding sequence is TGTGCTCTTGGGGAACTAGCCCCAATCCCTCCTCTCCTCTGGGGGGACACTTTGACAGCACAACTCTTCTTT. The V and J genes are TRDV1 and TRDJ2; 7 bases agree with TRDD3. TCRdb carries no J gene annotation; the J gene was assigned here by matching the DNA with germline. Trimming cost V 0 bases and J 0 bases; bases outside gene matches: 25. CDR1 and CDR2 from the germline V gene are TSWWSYY and QGS. The length of the CDR3 is 24 residues.

The sample holds a few counts of this clone. A read error is the likely source, as a far larger clone sits one nucleotide away. The identical CDR3 is also encoded by other nucleotide sequences in the sample. The V gene is given as TRDV1, and no J gene call is available; the listed D gene, TRDD3, was not tested against the DNA. The CDR3 spans 17 residues. Per germline, CDR1 TSWWSYY and CDR2 QGS. The CDR3, as DNA: TGTGCTCTTGGGGAATTTCCCCCTGGGGGATACTCCGATAAGCTCATCTTT. It is translated as CALGEFPPGGYSDKLIF.